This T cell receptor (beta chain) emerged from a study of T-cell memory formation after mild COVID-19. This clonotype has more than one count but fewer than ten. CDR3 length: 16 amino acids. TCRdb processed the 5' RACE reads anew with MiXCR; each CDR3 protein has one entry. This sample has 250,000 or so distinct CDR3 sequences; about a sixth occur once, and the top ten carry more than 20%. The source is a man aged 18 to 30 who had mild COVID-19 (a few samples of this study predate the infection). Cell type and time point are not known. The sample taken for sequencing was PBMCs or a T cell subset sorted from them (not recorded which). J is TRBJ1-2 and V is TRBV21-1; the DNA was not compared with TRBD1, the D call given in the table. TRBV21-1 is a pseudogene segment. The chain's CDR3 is CASICHRDNESYGYTF. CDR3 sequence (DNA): TGTGCCAGCATTTGCCACCGGGACAACGAAAGTTATGGCTACACCTTC.